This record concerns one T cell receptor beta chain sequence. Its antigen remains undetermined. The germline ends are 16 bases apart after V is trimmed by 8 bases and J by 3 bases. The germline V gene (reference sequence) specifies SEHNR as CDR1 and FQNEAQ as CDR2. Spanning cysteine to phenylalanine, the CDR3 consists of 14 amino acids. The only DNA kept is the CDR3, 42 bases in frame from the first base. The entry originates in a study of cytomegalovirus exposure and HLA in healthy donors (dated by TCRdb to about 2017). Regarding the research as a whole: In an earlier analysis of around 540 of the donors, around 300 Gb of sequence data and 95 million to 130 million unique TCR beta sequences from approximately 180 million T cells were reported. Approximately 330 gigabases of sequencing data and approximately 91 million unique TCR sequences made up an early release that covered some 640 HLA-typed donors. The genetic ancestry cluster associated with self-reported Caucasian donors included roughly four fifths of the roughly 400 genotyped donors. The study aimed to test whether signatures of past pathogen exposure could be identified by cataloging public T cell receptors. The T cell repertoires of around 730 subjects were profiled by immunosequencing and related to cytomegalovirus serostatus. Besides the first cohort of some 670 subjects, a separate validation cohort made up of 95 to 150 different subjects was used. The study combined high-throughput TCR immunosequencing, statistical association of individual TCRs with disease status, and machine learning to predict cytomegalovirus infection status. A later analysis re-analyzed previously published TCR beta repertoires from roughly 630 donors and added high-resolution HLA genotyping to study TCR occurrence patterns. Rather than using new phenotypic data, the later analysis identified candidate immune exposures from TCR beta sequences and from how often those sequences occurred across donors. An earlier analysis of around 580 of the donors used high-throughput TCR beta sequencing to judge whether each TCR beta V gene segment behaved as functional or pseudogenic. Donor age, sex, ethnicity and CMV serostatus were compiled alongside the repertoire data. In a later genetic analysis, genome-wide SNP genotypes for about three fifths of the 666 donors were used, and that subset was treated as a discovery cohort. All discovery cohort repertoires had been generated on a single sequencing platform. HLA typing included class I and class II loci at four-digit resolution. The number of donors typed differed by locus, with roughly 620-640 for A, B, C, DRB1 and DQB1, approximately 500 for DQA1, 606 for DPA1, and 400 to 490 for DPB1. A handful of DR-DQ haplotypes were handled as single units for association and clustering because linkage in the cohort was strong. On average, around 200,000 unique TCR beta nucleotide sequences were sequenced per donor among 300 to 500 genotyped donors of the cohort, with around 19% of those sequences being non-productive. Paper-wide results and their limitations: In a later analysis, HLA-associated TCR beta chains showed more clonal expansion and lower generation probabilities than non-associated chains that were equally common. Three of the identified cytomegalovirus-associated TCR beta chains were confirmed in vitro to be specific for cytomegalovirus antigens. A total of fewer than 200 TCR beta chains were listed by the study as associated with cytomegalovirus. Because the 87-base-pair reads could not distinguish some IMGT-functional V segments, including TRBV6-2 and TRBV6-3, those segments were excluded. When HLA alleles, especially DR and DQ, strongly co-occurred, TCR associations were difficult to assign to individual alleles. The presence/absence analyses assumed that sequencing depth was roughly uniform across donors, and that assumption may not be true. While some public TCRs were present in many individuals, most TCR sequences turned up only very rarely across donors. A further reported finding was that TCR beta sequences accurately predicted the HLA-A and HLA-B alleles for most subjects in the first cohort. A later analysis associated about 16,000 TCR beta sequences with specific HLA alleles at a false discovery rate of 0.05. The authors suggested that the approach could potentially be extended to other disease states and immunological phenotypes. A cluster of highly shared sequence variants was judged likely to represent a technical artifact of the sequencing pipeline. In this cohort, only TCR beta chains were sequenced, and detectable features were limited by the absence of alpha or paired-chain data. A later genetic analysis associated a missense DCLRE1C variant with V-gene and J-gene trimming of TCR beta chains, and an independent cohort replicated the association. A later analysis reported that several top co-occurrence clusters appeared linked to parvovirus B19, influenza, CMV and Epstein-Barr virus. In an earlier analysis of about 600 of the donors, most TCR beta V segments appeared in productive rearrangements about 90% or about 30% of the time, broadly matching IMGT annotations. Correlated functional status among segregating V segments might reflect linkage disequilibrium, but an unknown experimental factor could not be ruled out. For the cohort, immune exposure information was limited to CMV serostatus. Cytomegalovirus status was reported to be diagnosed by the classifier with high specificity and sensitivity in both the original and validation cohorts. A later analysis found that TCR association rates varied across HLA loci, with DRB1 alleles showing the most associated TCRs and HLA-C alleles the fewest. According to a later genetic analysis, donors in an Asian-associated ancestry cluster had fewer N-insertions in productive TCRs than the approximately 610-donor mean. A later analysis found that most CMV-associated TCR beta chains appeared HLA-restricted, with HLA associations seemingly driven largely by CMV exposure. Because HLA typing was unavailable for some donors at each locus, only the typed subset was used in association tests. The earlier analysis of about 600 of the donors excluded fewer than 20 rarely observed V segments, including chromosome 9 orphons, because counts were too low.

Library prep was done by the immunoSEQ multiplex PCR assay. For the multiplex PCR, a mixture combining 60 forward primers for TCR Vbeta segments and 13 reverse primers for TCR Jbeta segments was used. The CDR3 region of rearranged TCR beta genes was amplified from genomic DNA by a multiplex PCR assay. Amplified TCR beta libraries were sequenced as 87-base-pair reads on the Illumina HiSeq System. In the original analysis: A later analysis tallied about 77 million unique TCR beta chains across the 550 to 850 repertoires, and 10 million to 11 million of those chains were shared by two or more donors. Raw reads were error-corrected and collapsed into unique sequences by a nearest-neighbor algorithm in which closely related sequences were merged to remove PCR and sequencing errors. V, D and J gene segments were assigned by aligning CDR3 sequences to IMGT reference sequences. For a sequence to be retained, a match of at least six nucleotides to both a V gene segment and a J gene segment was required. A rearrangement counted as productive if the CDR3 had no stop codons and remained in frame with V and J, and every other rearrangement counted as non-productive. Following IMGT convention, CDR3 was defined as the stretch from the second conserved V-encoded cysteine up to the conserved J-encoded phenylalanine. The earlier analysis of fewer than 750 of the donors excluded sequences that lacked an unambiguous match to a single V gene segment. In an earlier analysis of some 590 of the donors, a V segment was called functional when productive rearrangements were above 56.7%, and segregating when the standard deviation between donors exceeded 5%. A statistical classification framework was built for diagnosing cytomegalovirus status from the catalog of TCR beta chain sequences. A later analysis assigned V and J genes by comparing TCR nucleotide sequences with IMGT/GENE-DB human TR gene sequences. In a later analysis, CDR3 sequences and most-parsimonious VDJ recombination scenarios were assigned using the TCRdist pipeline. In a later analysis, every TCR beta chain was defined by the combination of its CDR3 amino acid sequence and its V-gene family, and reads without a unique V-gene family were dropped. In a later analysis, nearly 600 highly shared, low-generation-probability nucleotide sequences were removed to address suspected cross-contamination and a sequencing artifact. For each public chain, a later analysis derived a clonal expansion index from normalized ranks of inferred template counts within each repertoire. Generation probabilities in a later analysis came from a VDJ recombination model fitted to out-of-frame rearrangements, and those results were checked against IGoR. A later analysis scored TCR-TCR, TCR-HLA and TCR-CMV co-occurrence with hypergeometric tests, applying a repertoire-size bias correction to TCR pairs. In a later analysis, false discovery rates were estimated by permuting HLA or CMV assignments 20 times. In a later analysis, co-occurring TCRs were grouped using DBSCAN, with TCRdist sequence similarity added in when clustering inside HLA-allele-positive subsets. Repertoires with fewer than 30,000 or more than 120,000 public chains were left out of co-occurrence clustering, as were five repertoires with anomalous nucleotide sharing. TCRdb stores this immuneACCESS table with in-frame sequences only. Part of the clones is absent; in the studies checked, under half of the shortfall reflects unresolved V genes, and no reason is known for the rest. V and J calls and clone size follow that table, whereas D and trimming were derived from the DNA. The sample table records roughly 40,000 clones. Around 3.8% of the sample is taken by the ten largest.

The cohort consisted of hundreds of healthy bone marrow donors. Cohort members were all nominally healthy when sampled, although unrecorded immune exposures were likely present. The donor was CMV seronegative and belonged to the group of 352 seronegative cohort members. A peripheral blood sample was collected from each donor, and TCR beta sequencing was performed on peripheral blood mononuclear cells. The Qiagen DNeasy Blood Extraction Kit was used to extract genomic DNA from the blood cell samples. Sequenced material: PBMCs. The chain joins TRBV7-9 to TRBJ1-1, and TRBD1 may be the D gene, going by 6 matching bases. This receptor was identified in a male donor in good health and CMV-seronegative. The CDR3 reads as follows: CASWEGGRDTEAFF. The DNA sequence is TGTGCCAGCTGGGAGGGGGGACGGGACACTGAAGCTTTCTTT. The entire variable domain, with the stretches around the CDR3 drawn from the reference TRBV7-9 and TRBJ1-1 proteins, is DTGVSQNPRHKITKRGQNVTFRCDPISEHNRLYWYRQTLGQGPEFLTYFQNEAQLEKSRLLSDRFSAERPKGSFSTLEIQRTEQGDSAMYLCASWEGGRDTEAFFGQGTRLTVV.